This TCR beta chain appears in the sequencing data of a study of control samples from healthy donors and cancer patients. J gave up 3 bases and V 7 bases, and 5 bases lay outside the gene matches. The length of the CDR3 is 13 residues. CDR1 SGHDN and CDR2 FVKESK come from the germline V gene. TCRdb's table, derived via immunoSEQ multiplex PCR, lists solely in-frame clones and lacks some. The sample lists under 200,000 clones; about 94% were seen once. The source material was blood. J is TRBJ2-5 and V is TRBV14; 7 bases match TRBD1. This clonotype originated in a woman in her thirties or forties in good health. CDR3 sequence reads: CASTDRAEETQYF. The CDR3 nucleotides are TGTGCCAGCACTGACAGGGCCGAAGAGACCCAGTACTTC.